This T cell receptor beta chain was obtained from a study of OX40 agonist ivuxolimab in advanced cancers. Data came from immunoSEQ multiplex PCR; TCRdb stores just in-frame clones and leaves some out. The profile shows 45,000 to 75,000 clones, over 65% of them singletons. This CDR3 comprises 16 residues. The junction had 7 bases not matched to a gene; V was cut back by 4 bases and J by 4 bases. Germline assignment: CDR1 MGHRA and CDR2 YSYEKL. The sequencing used CD4+ or CD8+ T cells sorted from blood, collected in a trial of the OX40 agonist ivuxolimab. The rearrangement uses TRBV4-1 and TRBJ2-5, with 12 positions matching TRBD2. This clonotype was obtained from an adult with an advanced solid tumor such as melanoma, head and neck, liver or kidney cancer. The DNA of the CDR3 is TGCGCCAGCAGCCGACTAGCGGGAGAAACGGGAGAGACCCAGTACTTC. This gives the protein CASSRLAGETGETQYF.